The 2 T cell receptor beta chains given below trace back to one sample, sequenced in a study of blood T cell repertoires in COVID-19. Profiling relied on immunoSEQ multiplex PCR, and the TCRdb table lists in-frame clones only, not all of them. The repertoire holds around 250,000 clones, with about 82% as singletons. The sequenced sample consisted of peripheral blood. Source of these receptors: a woman aged 80 or over with COVID-19, enrolled during active disease.

This sequence joins TRBV9 and TRBJ1-5, with 7 bases lining up with TRBD1. This CDR3 is built from 15 residues. Germline trimming cut 4 bases from V and 5 bases from J; bases unmatched to any gene: 9. CDR1 is SGDLS, CDR2 YYNGEE, per germline. The CDR3 sequence is CASSRTGAADQPQHF. As DNA, the CDR3 is TGTGCCAGCAGCCGCACAGGGGCCGCAGATCAGCCCCAGCATTTT.

The chain employs TRBV4-1 and TRBJ2-4, with 15 bases identical to TRBD2. The CDR3 spans 22 residues. Trimming removed 0 bases from V and 1 base from J; junction bases left unmatched: 13. Germline assignment: CDR1 MGHRA and CDR2 YSYEKL. CDR3 sequence reads: CASSQDEPRGLAGGLAKNIQYF. The CDR3 DNA sequence: TGCGCCAGCAGCCAAGATGAGCCCCGCGGACTAGCGGGGGGGCTCGCCAAAAACATTCAGTACTTC.